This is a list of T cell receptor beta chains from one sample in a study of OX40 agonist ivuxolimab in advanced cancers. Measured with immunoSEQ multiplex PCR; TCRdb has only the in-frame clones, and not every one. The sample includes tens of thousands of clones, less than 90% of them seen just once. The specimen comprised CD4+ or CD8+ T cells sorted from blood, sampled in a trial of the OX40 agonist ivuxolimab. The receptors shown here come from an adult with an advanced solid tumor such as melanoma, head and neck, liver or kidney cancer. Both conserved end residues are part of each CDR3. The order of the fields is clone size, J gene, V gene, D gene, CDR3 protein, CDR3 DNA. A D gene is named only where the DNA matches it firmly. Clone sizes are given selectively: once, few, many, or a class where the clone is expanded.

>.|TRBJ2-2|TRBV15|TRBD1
CATSRNYQGAGTGELFF
TGTGCCACCAGCAGAAATTACCAGGGGGCCGGCACCGGGGAGCTGTTTTTT
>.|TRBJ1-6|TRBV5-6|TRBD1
CASSRFETGESPLHF
TGTGCCAGCAGCCGGTTTGAGACAGGGGAATCACCCCTCCACTTT
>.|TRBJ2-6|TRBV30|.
CAWAANSGANVLTF
TGTGCCTGGGCAGCTAACTCTGGGGCCAACGTCCTGACTTTC
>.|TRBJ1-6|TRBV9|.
CASSVAPEGNSPLHF
TGTGCCAGCAGCGTAGCCCCAGAGGGAAATTCACCCCTCCACTTT
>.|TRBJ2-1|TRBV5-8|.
CASSLGTASYNEQFF
TGTGCCAGCAGCTTGGGGACAGCCTCCTACAATGAGCAGTTCTTC
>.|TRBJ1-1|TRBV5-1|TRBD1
CASSNRGPGGNTEAFF
TGCGCCAGCAGTAACAGGGGACCAGGGGGAAACACTGAAGCTTTCTTT
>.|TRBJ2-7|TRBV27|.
CASSLSPRAEQYF
TGTGCCAGCAGTTTATCGCCCCGTGCCGAGCAGTACTTC
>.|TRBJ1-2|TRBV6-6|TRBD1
CASRPLDRDDYGYTF
TGTGCCAGCAGACCCCTCGACAGGGATGACTATGGCTACACCTTC
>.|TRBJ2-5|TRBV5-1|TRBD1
CASSLQGAGETQYF
TGCGCCAGCAGCTTGCAGGGGGCAGGGGAGACCCAGTACTTC
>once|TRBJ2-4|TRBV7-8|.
CASSSAYIQYF
TGTGCCAGCAGTTCCGCCTACATTCAGTACTTC
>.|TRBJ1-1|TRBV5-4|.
CASSLAVGTEAFF
TGTGCCAGCAGCTTGGCGGTGGGCACTGAAGCTTTCTTT
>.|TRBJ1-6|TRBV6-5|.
CASSYSQGGSPLHF
TGTGCCAGCAGTTACTCGCAGGGAGGCTCACCCCTCCACTTT
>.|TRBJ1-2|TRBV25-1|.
CASRGGTYGYTF
TGTGCCAGCCGGGGGGGGACCTATGGCTACACCTTC
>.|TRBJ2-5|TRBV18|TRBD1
CASSRLGQGQTQYF
TGTGCCAGCTCACGCCTGGGACAGGGACAGACCCAGTACTTC
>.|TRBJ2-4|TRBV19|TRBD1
CASTPTAPDRGQGKNIQYF
TGTGCCAGTACTCCGACCGCCCCGGACAGGGGGCAGGGCAAAAACATTCAGTACTTC
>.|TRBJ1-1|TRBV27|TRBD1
CASSSKPPPTGVTEAFF
TGTGCCAGCAGTTCAAAGCCCCCCCCGACAGGGGTCACTGAAGCTTTCTTT
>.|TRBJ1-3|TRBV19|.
CASSIDLRATGNTIYF
TGTGCCAGTAGTATAGATCTCAGGGCCACTGGAAACACCATATATTTT
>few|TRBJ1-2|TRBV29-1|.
CSVVQTSYGYTF
TGCAGCGTAGTTCAAACCTCCTATGGCTACACCTTC
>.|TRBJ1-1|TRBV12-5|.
CASGLAEGVNTEAFF
TGTGCTAGTGGTTTGGCAGAAGGGGTTAACACTGAAGCTTTCTTT
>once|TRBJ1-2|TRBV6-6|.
CASSSQTGAYGYTF
TGTGCCAGCAGTTCACAGACAGGAGCCTATGGCTACACCTTC
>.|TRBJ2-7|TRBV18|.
CASSPSPSLYEQYF
TGTGCCAGCTCACCGTCACCTAGCCTCTACGAGCAGTACTTC
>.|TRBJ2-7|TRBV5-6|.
CASSGVRDTSYEQYF
TGTGCCAGCAGCGGCGTCCGGGACACCTCCTACGAGCAGTACTTC
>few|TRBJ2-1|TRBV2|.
CASSEDITGRYEQFF
TGTGCCAGCAGTGAAGATATAACAGGGAGGTACGAGCAGTTCTTC
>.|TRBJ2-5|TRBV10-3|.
CAISAQEGETQYF
TGTGCCATCAGTGCGCAGGAAGGGGAGACCCAGTACTTC
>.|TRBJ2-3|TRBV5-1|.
CASSLLDTQYF
TGCGCCAGCAGCTTGTTAGATACGCAGTATTTT
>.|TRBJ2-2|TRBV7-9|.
CATSRPTGELFF
TGTGCCACTTCGAGACCCACCGGGGAGCTGTTTTTT
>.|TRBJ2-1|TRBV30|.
CAWSVEAVRGNEQFF
TGTGCCTGGAGTGTGGAAGCGGTCCGGGGGAATGAGCAGTTCTTC
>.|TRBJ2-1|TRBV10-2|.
CASRGPGNINEQFF
TGCGCCAGCAGGGGGCCAGGGAATATCAATGAGCAGTTCTTC
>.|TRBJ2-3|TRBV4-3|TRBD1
CASSQTGTGSLAQYF
TGCGCCAGCAGCCAAACCGGGACAGGGTCCTTGGCGCAGTATTTT
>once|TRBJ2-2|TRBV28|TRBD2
CASKRGGLATGELFF
TGTGCCAGCAAGCGGGGGGGCCTTGCCACCGGGGAGCTGTTTTTT
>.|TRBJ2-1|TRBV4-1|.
CASSHLQGNNEQFF
TGCGCCAGCAGCCATCTTCAGGGTAACAATGAGCAGTTCTTC
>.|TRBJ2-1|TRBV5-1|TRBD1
CASSPGQGVYNEQFF
TGCGCCAGCAGCCCGGGACAGGGGGTTTACAATGAGCAGTTCTTC
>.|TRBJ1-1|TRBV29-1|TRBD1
CSALRQGTEAFF
TGCAGCGCTTTAAGACAGGGTACTGAAGCTTTCTTT
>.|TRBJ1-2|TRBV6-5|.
CASRKDGLNYGYTF
TGTGCCAGCAGGAAGGACGGACTTAACTATGGCTACACCTTC
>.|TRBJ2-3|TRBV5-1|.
CASSLEKHADTQYF
TGCGCCAGCAGCTTGGAAAAACATGCAGATACGCAGTATTTT
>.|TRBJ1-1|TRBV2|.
CASSGGRNTEAFF
TGTGCCAGCAGCGGGGGGAGGAACACTGAAGCTTTCTTT
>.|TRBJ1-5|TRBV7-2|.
CASSFAPGALQPQHF
TGTGCCAGCAGCTTTGCTCCGGGGGCTTTGCAGCCCCAGCATTTT
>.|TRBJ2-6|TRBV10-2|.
CASSDWGAGANVLTF
TGCGCCAGCAGTGATTGGGGAGCGGGGGCCAACGTCCTGACTTTC
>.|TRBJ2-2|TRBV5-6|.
CASSLVGSTGELFF
TGTGCCAGCAGCTTGGTCGGTTCCACCGGGGAGCTGTTTTTT
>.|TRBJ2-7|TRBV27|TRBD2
CASNQGGLAGEQYF
TGTGCCAGCAACCAAGGAGGACTAGCGGGAGAGCAGTACTTC
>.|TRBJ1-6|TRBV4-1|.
CASSQDMEVTGNSPLHF
TGCGCCAGCAGCCAAGATATGGAAGTAACGGGTAATTCACCCCTCCACTTT
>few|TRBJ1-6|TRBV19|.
CASSVGYNSPLHF
TGTGCCAGTAGTGTGGGGTACAATTCACCCCTCCACTTT
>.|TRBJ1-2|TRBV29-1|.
CSVDKGREGFGGYTF
TGCAGCGTTGATAAGGGCAGGGAGGGCTTCGGTGGCTACACCTTC
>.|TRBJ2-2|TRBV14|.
CASSYQGTGELFF
TGTGCCAGCAGCTACCAGGGGACCGGGGAGCTGTTTTTT
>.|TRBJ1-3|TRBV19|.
CASSPQGTRPTGNTIYF
TGTGCCAGTAGTCCTCAAGGGACTCGCCCCACTGGAAACACCATATATTTT
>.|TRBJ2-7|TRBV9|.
CASSVGVDYEQYF
TGTGCCAGCAGCGTAGGAGTTGACTACGAGCAGTACTTC
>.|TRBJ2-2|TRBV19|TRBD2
CASSIGRGGRGTGELFF
TGTGCCAGTAGTATAGGAAGGGGAGGGAGAGGTACCGGGGAGCTGTTTTTT
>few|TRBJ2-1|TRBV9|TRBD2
CASSVLTSGVLNEQFF
TGTGCCAGCAGCGTGCTGACTAGCGGGGTTTTAAATGAGCAGTTCTTC
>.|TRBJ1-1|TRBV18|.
CASSPGGVHTEAFF
TGTGCCAGCTCACCGGGGGGGGTTCACACTGAAGCTTTCTTT
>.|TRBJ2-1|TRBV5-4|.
CASSLRGPQSNEQFF
TGTGCCAGCAGCTTGCGGGGCCCCCAGTCCAATGAGCAGTTCTTC
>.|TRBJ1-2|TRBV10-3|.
CAISEPRWGKDAYGYTF
TGTGCCATCAGCGAACCGCGGTGGGGGAAGGATGCTTATGGCTACACCTTC
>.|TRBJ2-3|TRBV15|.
CATSVSTDTQYF
TGTGCCACCAGCGTGAGCACAGATACGCAGTATTTT
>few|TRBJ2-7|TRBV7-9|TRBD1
CASSLTGVLYEQYF
TGTGCCAGCAGCTTGACAGGGGTGTTATACGAGCAGTACTTC
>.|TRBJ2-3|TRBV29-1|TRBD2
CSASGGTSGRFLSTDTQYF
TGCAGCGCCTCGGGCGGGACTAGCGGGAGGTTCCTTAGCACAGATACGCAGTATTTT